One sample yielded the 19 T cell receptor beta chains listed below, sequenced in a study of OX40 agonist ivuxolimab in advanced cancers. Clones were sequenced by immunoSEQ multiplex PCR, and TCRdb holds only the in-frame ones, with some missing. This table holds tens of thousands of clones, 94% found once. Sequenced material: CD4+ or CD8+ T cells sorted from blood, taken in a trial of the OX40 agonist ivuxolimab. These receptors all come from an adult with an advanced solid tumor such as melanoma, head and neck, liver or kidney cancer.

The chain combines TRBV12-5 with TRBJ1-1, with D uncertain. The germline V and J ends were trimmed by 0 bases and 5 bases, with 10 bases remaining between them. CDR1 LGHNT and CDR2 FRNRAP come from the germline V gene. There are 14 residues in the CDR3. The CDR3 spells CASGLVLGVTEAFF. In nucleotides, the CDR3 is TGTGCTAGTGGTTTGGTACTGGGAGTGACTGAAGCTTTCTTT.

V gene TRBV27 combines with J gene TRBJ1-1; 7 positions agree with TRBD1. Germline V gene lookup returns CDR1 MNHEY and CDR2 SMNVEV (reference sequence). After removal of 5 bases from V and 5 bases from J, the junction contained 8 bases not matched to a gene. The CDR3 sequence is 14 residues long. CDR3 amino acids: CASSRRGWVTEAFF. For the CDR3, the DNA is TGTGCCAGCAGTCGCAGGGGGTGGGTAACTGAAGCTTTCTTT.

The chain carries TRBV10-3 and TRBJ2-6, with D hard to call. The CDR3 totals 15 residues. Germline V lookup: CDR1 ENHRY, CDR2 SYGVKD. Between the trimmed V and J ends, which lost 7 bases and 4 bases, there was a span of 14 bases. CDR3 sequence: CAITSDWSGANVLTF. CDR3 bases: TGTGCCATCACAAGTGATTGGTCCGGGGCCAACGTCCTGACTTTC.

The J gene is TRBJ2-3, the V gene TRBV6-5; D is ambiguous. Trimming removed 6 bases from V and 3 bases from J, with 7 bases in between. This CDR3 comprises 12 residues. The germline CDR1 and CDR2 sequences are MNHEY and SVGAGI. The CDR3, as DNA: TGTGCCAGCAGGGCTGGTACAGATACGCAGTATTTT. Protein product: CASRAGTDTQYF.

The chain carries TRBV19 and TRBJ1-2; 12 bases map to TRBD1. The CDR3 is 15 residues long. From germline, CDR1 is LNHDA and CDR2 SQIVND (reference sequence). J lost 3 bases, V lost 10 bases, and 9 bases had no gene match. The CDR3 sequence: CATGTGGMGHYGYTF. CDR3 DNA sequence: TGTGCCACTGGGACAGGGGGCATGGGGCACTATGGCTACACCTTC.

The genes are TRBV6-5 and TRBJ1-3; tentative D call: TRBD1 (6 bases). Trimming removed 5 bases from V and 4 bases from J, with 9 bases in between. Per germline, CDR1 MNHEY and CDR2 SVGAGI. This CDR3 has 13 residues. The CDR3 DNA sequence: TGTGCCAGCAGTACAGGGTTCGGAAACACCATATATTTT. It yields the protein CASSTGFGNTIYF.

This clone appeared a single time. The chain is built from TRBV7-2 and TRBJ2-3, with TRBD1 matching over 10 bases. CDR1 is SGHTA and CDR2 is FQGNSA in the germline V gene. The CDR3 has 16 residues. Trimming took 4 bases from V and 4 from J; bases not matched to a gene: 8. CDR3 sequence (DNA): TGTGCCAGCAGCTACCTGACAGGGGGCATCGCAGATACGCAGTATTTT. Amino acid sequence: CASSYLTGGIADTQYF. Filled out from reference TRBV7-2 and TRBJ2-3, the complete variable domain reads GAGVSQSPSNKVTEKGKDVELRCDPISGHTALYWYRQSLGQGLEFLIYFQGNSAPDKSGLPSDRFSAERTGGSVSTLTIQRTQQEDSAVYLCASSYLTGGIADTQYFGPGTRLTVL.

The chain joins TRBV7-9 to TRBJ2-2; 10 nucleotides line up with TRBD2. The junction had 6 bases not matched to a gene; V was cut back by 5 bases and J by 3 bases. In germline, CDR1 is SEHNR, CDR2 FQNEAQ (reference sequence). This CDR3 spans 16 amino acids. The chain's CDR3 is CASSGWTSGDTGELFF. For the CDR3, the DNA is TGTGCCAGCAGCGGATGGACTAGCGGAGACACCGGGGAGCTGTTTTTT.

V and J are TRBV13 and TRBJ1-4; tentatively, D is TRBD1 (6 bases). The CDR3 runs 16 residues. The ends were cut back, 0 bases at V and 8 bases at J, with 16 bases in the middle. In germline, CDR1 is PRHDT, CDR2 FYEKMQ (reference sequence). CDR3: CASSLGLGGPKEKLFF. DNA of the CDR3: TGTGCCAGCAGCTTAGGACTCGGGGGGCCCAAGGAAAAACTGTTTTTT.

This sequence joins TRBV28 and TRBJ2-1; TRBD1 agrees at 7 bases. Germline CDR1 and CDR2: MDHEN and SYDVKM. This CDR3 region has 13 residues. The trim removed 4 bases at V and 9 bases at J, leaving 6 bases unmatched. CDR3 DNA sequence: TGTGCCAGCAGTTCAAGGGGGCAGGGTGAGCAGTTCTTC. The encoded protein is CASSSRGQGEQFF.

The CDR3 protein is CASSMGANTGELFF. CDR3 nucleotides: TGTGCCAGTAGTATGGGGGCAAACACCGGGGAGCTGTTTTTT. V is TRBV19 and J is TRBJ2-2, with D possibly matching TRBD1 (6 bases). The CDR3 extends over 14 amino acids. Germline CDR1 and CDR2: LNHDA and SQIVND (reference sequence). V was pared by 3 bases and J by 2 bases, with 7 bases between.

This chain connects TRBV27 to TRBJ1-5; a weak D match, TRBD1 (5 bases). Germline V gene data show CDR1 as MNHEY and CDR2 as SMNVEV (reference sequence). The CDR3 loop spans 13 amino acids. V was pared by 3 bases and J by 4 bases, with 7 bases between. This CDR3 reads CASSFWGNQPQHF. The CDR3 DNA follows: TGTGCCAGCAGTTTTTGGGGGAATCAGCCCCAGCATTTT.

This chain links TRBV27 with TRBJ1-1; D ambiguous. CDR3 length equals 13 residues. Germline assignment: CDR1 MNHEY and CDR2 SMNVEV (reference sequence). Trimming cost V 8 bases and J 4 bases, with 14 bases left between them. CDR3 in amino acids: CASLVAGSTEAFF. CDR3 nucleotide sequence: TGTGCCAGCCTTGTCGCGGGGAGCACTGAAGCTTTCTTT.

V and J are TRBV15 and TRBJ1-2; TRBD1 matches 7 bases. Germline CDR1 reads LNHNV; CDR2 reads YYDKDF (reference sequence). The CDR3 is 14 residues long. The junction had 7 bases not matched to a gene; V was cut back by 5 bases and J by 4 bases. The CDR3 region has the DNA TGTGCCACCAGCCAGGGGGTTAGTGGCTATGGCTACACCTTC. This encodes CATSQGVSGYGYTF.

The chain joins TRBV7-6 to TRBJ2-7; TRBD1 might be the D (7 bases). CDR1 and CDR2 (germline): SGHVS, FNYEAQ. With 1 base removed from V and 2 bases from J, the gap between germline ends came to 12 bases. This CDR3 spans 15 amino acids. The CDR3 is CASSLGGRGAYEQYF. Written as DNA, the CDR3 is TGTGCCAGCAGCTTAGGAGGCAGGGGGGCCTACGAGCAGTACTTC.

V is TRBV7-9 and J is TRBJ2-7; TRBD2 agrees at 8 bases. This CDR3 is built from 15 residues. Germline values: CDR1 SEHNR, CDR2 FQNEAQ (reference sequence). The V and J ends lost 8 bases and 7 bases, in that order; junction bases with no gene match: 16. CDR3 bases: TGTGCCAGCTCCAGGGGCCGGGGGGGCCCGGGGGAGCAGTACTTC. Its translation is CASSRGRGGPGEQYF.

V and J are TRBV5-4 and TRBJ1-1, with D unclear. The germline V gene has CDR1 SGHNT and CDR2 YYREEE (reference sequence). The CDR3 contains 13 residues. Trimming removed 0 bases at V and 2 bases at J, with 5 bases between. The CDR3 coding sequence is TGTGCCAGCAGCTTGGCACCAAACACTGAAGCTTTCTTT. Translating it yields CASSLAPNTEAFF.

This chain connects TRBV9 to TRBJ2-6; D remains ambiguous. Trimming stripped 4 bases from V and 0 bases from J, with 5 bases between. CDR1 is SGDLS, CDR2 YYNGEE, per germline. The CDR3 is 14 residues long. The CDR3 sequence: CASSTNSGANVLTF. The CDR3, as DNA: TGTGCCAGCAGCACAAACTCTGGGGCCAACGTCCTGACTTTC.

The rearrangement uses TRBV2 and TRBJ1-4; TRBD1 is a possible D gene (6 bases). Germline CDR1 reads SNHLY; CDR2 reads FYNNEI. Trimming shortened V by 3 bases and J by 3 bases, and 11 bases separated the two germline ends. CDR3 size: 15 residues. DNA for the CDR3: TGTGCCAGCAGTGAGGGGGGGCCTGCTAATGAAAAACTGTTTTTT. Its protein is CASSEGGPANEKLFF.